The source of this TCR beta chain is a study of cytomegalovirus exposure and HLA in healthy donors. This CDR3 is 15 amino acids long. V shed 0 bases, J shed 1 base, and the junction held 1 base outside the gene matches. Germline CDR1 is WNHNN and CDR2 is SYGVQD (reference sequence). The PCR contained 60 Vbeta and 13 Jbeta primers. Sequencing was performed with immunoSEQ multiplex PCR; in TCRdb, only in-frame clones are kept and a portion is missing. The sample includes under 200,000 clones. The chain carries TRBV10-1 and TRBJ2-3, with 7 positions matching TRBD1. This receptor was taken from a man aged 25-45 years in good health and CMV-seronegative. Sequencing input: PBMCs. The CDR3 loop reads CASSESGTGTDTQYF. CDR3 nucleotide sequence: TGCGCCAGCAGTGAGTCTGGGACAGGCACAGATACGCAGTATTTT.